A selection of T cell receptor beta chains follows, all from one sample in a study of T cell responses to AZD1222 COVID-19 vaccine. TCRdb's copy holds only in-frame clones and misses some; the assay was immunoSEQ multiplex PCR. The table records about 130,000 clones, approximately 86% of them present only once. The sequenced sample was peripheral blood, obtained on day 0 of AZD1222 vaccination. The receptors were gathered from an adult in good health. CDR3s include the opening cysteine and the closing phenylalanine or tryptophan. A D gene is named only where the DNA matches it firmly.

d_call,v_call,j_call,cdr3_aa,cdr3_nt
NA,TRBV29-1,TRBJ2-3,CSVGRRTDTQYF,TGCAGCGTTGGACGACGCACAGATACGCAGTATTTT
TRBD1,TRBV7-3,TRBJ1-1,CASSTGTGRRAFF,TGTGCCAGCAGCACAGGGACAGGGAGAAGAGCTTTCTTT
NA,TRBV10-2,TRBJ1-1,CASSANGMNTEAFF,TGCGCCAGCAGTGCTAACGGTATGAACACTGAAGCTTTCTTT
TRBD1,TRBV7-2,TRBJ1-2,CASSVTGGFDYGYTF,TGTGCCAGCAGCGTGACAGGGGGCTTCGACTATGGCTACACCTTC
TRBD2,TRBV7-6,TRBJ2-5,CASSSTSGKMETQYF,TGTGCCAGCAGCTCGACTAGCGGCAAGATGGAGACCCAGTACTTC
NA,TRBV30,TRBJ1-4,CAWRSGAPNEKLFF,TGTGCCTGGAGATCAGGGGCCCCTAATGAAAAACTGTTTTTT
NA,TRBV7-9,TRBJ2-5,CASSLFRQPSQETQYF,TGTGCCAGCAGCTTATTCCGGCAGCCATCCCAAGAGACCCAGTACTTC
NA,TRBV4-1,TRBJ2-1,CASSQDGLKQFF,TGCGCCAGCAGCCAAGACGGTCTAAAGCAGTTCTTC
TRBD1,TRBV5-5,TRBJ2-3,CASSPTGGRTDTQYF,TGTGCCAGCAGCCCCACAGGGGGTAGGACAGATACGCAGTATTTT
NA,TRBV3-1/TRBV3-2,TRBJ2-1,CASSQNPPSSYNEQFF,TGTGCCAGCAGCCAGAATCCCCCAAGCTCCTACAATGAGCAGTTCTTC
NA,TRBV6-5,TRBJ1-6,CASSLMGGLNSPLHF,TGTGCCAGCAGCCTCATGGGGGGACTTAATTCACCCCTCCACTTT
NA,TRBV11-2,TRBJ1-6,CASSLGPGLNSPLHF,TGTGCCAGCAGCTTAGGCCCAGGGCTTAATTCACCCCTCCACTTT
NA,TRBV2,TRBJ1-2,CASSEEVTGAFYGYTF,TGTGCCAGCAGTGAAGAGGTTACAGGAGCGTTCTATGGCTACACCTTC
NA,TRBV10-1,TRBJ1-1,CASSQQPDTEAFF,TGCGCCAGCAGTCAACAGCCGGACACTGAAGCTTTCTTT